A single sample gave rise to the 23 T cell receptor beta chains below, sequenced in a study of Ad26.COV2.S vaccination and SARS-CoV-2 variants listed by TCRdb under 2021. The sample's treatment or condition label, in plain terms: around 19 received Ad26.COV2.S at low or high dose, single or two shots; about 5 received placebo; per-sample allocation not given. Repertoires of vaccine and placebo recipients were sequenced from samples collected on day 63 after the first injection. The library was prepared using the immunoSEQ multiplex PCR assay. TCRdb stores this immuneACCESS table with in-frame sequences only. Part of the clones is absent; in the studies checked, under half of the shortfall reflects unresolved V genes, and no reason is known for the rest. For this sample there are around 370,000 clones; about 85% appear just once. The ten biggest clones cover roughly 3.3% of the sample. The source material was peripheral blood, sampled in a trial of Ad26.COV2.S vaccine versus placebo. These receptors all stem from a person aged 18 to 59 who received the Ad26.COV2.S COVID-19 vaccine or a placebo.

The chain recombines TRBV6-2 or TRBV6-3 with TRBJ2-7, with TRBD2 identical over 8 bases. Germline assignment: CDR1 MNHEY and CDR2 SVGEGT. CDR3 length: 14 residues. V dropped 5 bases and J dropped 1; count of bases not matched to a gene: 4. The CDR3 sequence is CASSLSGSSYEQYF. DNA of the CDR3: TGTGCCAGCAGTCTCAGCGGGAGTTCCTACGAGCAGTACTTC.

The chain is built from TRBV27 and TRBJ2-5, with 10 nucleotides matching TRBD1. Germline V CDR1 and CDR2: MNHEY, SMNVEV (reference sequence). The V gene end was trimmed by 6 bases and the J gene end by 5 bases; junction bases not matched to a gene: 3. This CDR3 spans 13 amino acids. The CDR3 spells CASRGQGRETQYF. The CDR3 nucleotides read TGTGCCAGCAGGGGACAGGGGCGGGAGACCCAGTACTTC.

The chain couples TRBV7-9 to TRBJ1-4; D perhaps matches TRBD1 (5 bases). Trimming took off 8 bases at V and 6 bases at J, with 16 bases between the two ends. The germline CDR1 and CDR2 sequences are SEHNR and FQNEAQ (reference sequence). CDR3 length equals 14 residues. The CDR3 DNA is TGTGCCAGCTACCCAGGTGGGACGGATGAAAAACTGTTTTTT. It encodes CASYPGGTDEKLFF.

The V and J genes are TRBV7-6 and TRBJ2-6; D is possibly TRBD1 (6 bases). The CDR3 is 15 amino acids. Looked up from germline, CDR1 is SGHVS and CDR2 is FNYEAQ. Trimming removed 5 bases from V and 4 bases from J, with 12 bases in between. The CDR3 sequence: CASSDQGRGANVLTF. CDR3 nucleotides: TGTGCCAGCAGCGACCAGGGGCGAGGGGCCAACGTCCTGACTTTC.

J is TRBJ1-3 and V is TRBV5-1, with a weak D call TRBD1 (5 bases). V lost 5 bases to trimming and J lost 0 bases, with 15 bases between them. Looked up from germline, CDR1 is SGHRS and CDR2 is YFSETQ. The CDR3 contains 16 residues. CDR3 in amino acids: CASSPGHESSGNTIYF. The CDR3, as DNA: TGCGCCAGCAGTCCCGGACACGAAAGCTCTGGAAACACCATATATTTT. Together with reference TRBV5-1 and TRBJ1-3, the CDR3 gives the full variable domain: KAGVTQTPRYLIKTRGQQVTLSCSPISGHRSVSWYQQTPGQGLQFLFEYFSETQRNKGNFPGRFSGRQFSNSRSEMNVSTLELGDSALYLCASSPGHESSGNTIYFGEGSWLTVV.

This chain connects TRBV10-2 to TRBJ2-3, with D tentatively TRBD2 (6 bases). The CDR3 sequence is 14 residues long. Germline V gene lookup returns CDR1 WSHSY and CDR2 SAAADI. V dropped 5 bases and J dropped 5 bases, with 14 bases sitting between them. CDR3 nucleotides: TGCGCCAGCAGTAAACGGGACTTCGGAGATACGCAGTATTTT. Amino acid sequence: CASSKRDFGDTQYF.

The CDR3 spells CASSQVRRAAGGETQYF. CDR3 bases: TGTGCCAGCAGCCAAGTTCGGAGGGCAGCGGGCGGGGAGACCCAGTACTTC. The chain combines TRBV3-1 (or the pseudogene TRBV3-2) with TRBJ2-5, with D tentatively TRBD2 (6 bases). The V gene lost 1 base and the J gene lost 5 bases, with 20 bases spanning the gap. CDR1 LGHDT and CDR2 YNNKEL come from the germline V gene (reference sequence). This CDR3 is built from 17 residues.

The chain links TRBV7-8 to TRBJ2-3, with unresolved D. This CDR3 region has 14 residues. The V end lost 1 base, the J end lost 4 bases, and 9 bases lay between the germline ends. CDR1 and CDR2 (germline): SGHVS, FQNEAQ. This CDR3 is CASSLERFPDTQYF. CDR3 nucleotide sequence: TGTGCCAGCAGCTTAGAACGTTTCCCAGATACGCAGTATTTT.

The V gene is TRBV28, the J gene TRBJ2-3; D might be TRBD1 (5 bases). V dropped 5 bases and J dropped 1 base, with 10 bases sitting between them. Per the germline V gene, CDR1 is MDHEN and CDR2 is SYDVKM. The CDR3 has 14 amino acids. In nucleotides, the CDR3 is TGTGCCAGCAGTCTCAAAGGGGGCACAGATACGCAGTATTTT. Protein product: CASSLKGGTDTQYF.

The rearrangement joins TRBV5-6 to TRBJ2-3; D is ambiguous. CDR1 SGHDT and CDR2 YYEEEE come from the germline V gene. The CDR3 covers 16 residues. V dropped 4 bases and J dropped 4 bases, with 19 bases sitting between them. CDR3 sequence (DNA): TGTGCCAGCAGCGCGGTTTTTGGGGTTGAGCCAGATACGCAGTATTTT. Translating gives CASSAVFGVEPDTQYF.

Here the CDR3 DNA reads TGTGCCAGCAGGAGATTGGGGCCCCAAATGGATGCTTTCTTT. This gives the protein CASRRLGPQMDAFF. The rearrangement joins TRBV6-5 to TRBJ1-1, with D maybe TRBD1 (5 bases). The CDR3 is 14 residues long. The ends were cut back, 6 bases at V and 11 bases at J, with 22 bases in the middle. Germline V gene sequence: CDR1 MNHEY, CDR2 SVGAGI.

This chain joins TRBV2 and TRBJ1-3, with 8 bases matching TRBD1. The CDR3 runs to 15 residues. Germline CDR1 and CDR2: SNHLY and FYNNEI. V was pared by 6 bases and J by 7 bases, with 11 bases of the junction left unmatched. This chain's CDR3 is CASSAGQVVRNTIYF. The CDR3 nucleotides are TGTGCCAGCAGCGCGGGACAGGTGGTTCGGAACACCATATATTTT.

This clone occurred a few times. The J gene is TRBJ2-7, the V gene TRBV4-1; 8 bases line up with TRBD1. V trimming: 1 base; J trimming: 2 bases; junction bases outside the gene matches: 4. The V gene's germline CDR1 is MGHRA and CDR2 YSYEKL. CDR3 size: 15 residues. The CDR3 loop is CASSQVQGAAYEQYF. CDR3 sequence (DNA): TGCGCCAGCAGCCAAGTTCAGGGGGCCGCCTACGAGCAGTACTTC.

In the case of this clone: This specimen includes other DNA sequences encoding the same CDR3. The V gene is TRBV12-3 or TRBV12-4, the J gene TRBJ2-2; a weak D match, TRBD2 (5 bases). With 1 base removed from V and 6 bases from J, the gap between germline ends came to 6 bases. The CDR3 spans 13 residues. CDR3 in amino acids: CASSLVAPGELFF. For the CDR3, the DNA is TGTGCCAGCAGTTTAGTAGCGCCCGGGGAGCTGTTTTTT.

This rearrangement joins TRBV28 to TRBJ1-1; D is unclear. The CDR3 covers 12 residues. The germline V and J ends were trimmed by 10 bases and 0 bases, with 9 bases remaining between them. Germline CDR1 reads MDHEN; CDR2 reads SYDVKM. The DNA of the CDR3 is TGTGCCACCACATACTTGAACACTGAAGCTTTCTTT. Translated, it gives CATTYLNTEAFF.

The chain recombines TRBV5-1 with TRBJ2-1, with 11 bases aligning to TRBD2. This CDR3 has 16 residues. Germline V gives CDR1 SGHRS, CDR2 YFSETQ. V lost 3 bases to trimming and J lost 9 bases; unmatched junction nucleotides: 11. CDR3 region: CASSSSRLAGSSEQFF. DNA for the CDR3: TGCGCCAGCAGCTCCTCACGACTAGCGGGGTCGAGTGAGCAGTTCTTC.

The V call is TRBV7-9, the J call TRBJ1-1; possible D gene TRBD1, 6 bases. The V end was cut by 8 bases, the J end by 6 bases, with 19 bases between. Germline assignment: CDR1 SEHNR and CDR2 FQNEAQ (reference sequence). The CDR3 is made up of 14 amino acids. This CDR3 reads CASESGRGLSEAFF. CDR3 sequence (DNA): TGTGCCAGCGAGAGCGGCAGGGGACTCTCTGAAGCTTTCTTT.

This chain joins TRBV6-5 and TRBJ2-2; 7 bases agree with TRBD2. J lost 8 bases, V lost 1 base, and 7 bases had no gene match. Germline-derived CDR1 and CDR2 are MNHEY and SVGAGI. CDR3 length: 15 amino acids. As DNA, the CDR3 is TGTGCCAGCAGTTACTTCGGGGGAGGGTCTGGGGAGCTGTTTTTT. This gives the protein CASSYFGGGSGELFF.

The CDR3: CASSRTSGRSYNEQFF. CDR3 bases: TGTGCCAGCAGCCGCACTAGCGGGAGATCCTACAATGAGCAGTTCTTC. The chain links TRBV3-1 (or the pseudogene TRBV3-2) to TRBJ2-1, with 11 positions matching TRBD2. Per the germline V gene, CDR1 is LGHDT and CDR2 is YNNKEL (reference sequence). J was trimmed by 1 base and V by 4 bases; bases with no gene match: 3. There are 16 residues in the CDR3.

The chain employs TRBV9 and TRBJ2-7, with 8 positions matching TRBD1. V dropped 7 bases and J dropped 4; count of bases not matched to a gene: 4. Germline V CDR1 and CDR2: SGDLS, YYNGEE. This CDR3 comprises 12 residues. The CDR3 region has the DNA TGTGCCAGCGGACAGGGTAGTTACGAGCAGTACTTC. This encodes CASGQGSYEQYF.

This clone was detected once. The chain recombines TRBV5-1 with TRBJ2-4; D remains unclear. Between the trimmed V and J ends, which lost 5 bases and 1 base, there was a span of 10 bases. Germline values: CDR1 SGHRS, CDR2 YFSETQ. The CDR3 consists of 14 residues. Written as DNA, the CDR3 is TGCGCCAGCAGTGGGGTCTCGGCCAAAAACATTCAGTACTTC. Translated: CASSGVSAKNIQYF. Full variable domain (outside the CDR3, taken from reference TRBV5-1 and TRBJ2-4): KAGVTQTPRYLIKTRGQQVTLSCSPISGHRSVSWYQQTPGQGLQFLFEYFSETQRNKGNFPGRFSGRQFSNSRSEMNVSTLELGDSALYLCASSGVSAKNIQYFGAGTRLSVL.

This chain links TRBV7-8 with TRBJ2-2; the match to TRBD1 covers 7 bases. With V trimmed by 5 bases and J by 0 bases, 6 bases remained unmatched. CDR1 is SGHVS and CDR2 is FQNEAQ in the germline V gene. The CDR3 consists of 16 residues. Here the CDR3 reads CASSHRQGANTGELFF. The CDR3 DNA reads TGTGCCAGCAGCCACAGGCAGGGGGCGAACACCGGGGAGCTGTTTTTT.

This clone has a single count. The CDR3 region is CASSPQPQPWAGELFF. The CDR3 bases are TGTGCCAGCAGTCCCCAACCCCAACCCTGGGCCGGGGAGCTGTTTTTT. The rearrangement links TRBV6-2 or TRBV6-3 to TRBJ2-2, with D uncertain. The V gene lost 5 bases and the J gene lost 6 bases, with 19 bases spanning the gap. CDR3 length equals 16 residues. Germline lookup yields CDR1 MNHEY and CDR2 SVGEGT.